Shown below are 31 T cell receptor beta chains from a single sample sequenced in a study of blood T cell repertoires in COVID-19. Here immunoSEQ multiplex PCR was the method, and the copy in TCRdb shows in-frame clones only, minus some. The sample includes about 90,000 clones, around 89% of them seen just once. Sequenced: peripheral blood. These receptors all stem from a man in his fifties with COVID-19, enrolled during active disease.

This clone was detected once. This sequence joins TRBV5-1 and TRBJ1-6; D might be TRBD1 (6 bases). Germline V lookup: CDR1 SGHRS, CDR2 YFSETQ. V lost 0 bases to trimming and J lost 7 bases, with 8 bases between them. This CDR3 has 14 amino acids. The CDR3 DNA reads as TGCGCCAGCAGCTTGGACAGGGTGAATTCACCCCTCCACTTT. It is translated as CASSLDRVNSPLHF.

This clone was detected once. The CDR3 coding sequence is TGTGCCAGCAGTTGGGGGCTCAATGAGCAGTTCTTC. This gives the protein CASSWGLNEQFF. The rearrangement uses TRBV6-2 or TRBV6-3 and TRBJ2-1, with a tentative D call TRBD1 (6 bases). V was cut by 4 bases and J by 6 bases, with 7 bases left in between. This CDR3 is 12 amino acids long. CDR1 and CDR2 (germline): MNHEY, SVGEGT.

The V gene is TRBV6-1, the J gene TRBJ2-7, with D possibly TRBD2 on 6 matching bases. The germline V gene has CDR1 MNHNS and CDR2 SASEGT. V was pared by 3 bases and J by 5 bases, with 20 bases between. The CDR3 has 16 residues. CDR3 DNA sequence: TGTGCCAGCAGTGAGACATGGACGGGGGTCTACCACGAGCAGTACTTC. Encoded protein: CASSETWTGVYHEQYF.

The V gene is TRBV2, the J gene TRBJ2-3; 11 nucleotides agree with TRBD2. Germline CDR1 is SNHLY and CDR2 is FYNNEI. CDR3 length: 12 amino acids. With V trimmed by 8 bases and J by 9 bases, 4 bases remained unmatched. The CDR3 region is CASGGLAETQYF. DNA for the CDR3: TGTGCCAGCGGGGGACTAGCGGAGACGCAGTATTTT. Full variable domain (remainder filled in from reference TRBV2 and TRBJ2-3): EPEVTQTPSHQVTQMGQEVILRCVPISNHLYFYWYRQILGQKVEFLVSFYNNEISEKSEIFDDQFSVERPDGSNFTLKIRSTKLEDSAMYFCASGGLAETQYFGPGTRLTVL.

V usage is TRBV6-5 and J usage is TRBJ2-7; the D gene is possibly TRBD1 (8 bases). CDR3 length: 15 residues. Per germline, CDR1 MNHEY and CDR2 SVGAGI. Trimming took off 6 bases at V and 3 bases at J, with 18 bases between the two ends. This CDR3 reads CASRQFTGGVYEQYF. The CDR3 bases are TGTGCCAGCAGACAATTCACAGGGGGGGTCTACGAGCAGTACTTC.

As for this clone: The sample holds other DNA sequences that translate to the same CDR3. The gene calls are TRBV7-2 and TRBJ2-1; TRBD1 might be the D (6 bases). Germline assignment: CDR1 SGHTA and CDR2 FQGNSA. CDR3 length equals 15 residues. V lost 1 base and J lost 2, with 9 bases in between. CDR3 loop: CASSLGQGTYNEQFF. The CDR3 DNA sequence: TGTGCCAGCAGCTTAGGGCAGGGGACCTACAATGAGCAGTTCTTC.

The count of this clone is one. This chain uses TRBV5-1 with TRBJ1-2, with D unclear. Germline CDR1 is SGHRS and CDR2 is YFSETQ. The CDR3 has 13 residues. The V end lost 4 bases, the J end lost 8 bases, and 15 bases lay between the germline ends. CDR3 amino acids: CASSPRAGDGYTF. The CDR3 DNA reads as TGCGCCAGCAGCCCAAGGGCGGGAGACGGCTACACCTTC.

Only one count was recorded for this clone. The chain's CDR3 is CSVQLQGPGYTF. The CDR3 bases are TGCAGCGTCCAATTACAGGGTCCTGGCTACACCTTC. This rearrangement joins TRBV29-1 to TRBJ1-2; D possibly corresponds to TRBD1 (6 bases). The CDR3 contains 12 residues. Germline assignment: CDR1 SQVTM and CDR2 ANQGSEA. Deletions cut 6 bases from V and 7 bases from J, with 15 bases between.

The chain has TRBV6-5 and TRBJ2-1; D remains ambiguous. CDR3 size: 12 residues. Germline-derived CDR1 and CDR2 are MNHEY and SVGAGI. V lost 6 bases and J 9 bases, leaving 12 bases between the germline ends. The CDR3 sequence is CASSRPLGEQFF. CDR3 DNA sequence: TGTGCCAGCAGCAGGCCCCTGGGTGAGCAGTTCTTC.

The CDR3 region has the DNA TGCGCCAGCAGCTTGGAGGGGACAGCTAATGAAAAACTGTTTTTT. This sequence encodes CASSLEGTANEKLFF. The chain couples TRBV5-1 to TRBJ1-4, with 7 bases matching TRBD1. The CDR3 totals 15 residues. Germline-derived CDR1 and CDR2 are SGHRS and YFSETQ. The J segment lost 3 bases and the V segment lost 0 bases, leaving 2 bases of the junction unmatched. Drawing the rest from reference TRBV5-1 and TRBJ1-4, the complete variable domain is KAGVTQTPRYLIKTRGQQVTLSCSPISGHRSVSWYQQTPGQGLQFLFEYFSETQRNKGNFPGRFSGRQFSNSRSEMNVSTLELGDSALYLCASSLEGTANEKLFFGSGTQLSVL.

CDR3 bases: TGTGCCAGCAGTTCACAAGGGGTTGGTAGGTCCGAGCAGTACTTC. Residues: CASSSQGVGRSEQYF. The chain combines TRBV28 with TRBJ2-7, with D perhaps TRBD1 (5 bases). Between the trimmed V and J ends, which lost 4 bases and 6 bases, there was a span of 19 bases. The germline gives CDR1 MDHEN, CDR2 SYDVKM. The CDR3 loop spans 15 amino acids.

This clone appeared a single time. The chain employs TRBV30 and TRBJ1-1; weak D call: TRBD1 (6 bases). CDR3 size: 14 residues. The germline gives CDR1 GTSNPN, CDR2 SVGIG (reference sequence). Trimming stripped 0 bases from V and 4 bases from J, with 12 bases between. The CDR3 DNA sequence: TGTGCCTGGAGTGTAGGGGGGGCTCGCACTGAAGCTTTCTTT. As protein: CAWSVGGARTEAFF.

The CDR3 sequence is CASSPGGFSSYNEQFF. The CDR3 DNA sequence: TGTGCCAGCAGCCCGGGGGGTTTCAGCTCCTACAATGAGCAGTTCTTC. This sequence joins TRBV5-4 and TRBJ2-1; 7 positions agree with TRBD2. The junction had 7 bases not matched to a gene; V was cut back by 4 bases and J by 0 bases. The CDR3 has 16 amino acids. Germline V gives CDR1 SGHNT, CDR2 YYREEE (reference sequence).

J is TRBJ2-2 and V is TRBV6-2 or TRBV6-3, with D possibly TRBD2 on 6 matching bases. V was clipped by 4 bases and J by 3 bases, with 12 bases between them. Germline CDR1 reads MNHEY; CDR2 reads SVGEGT. CDR3 length: 15 residues. This chain's CDR3 is CASSSVGGHTGELFF. The CDR3 nucleotides read TGTGCCAGCAGTTCCGTCGGAGGGCACACCGGGGAGCTGTTTTTT.

This chain connects TRBV29-1 to TRBJ1-2; possible D gene TRBD1, 6 bases. This CDR3 has 16 residues. Looked up from germline, CDR1 is SQVTM and CDR2 is ANQGSEA. V lost 2 bases, J lost 2 bases, and 18 bases lay in between. The CDR3 loop reads CSVESTRGEGNYGYTF. The CDR3 nucleotides read TGCAGCGTTGAATCAACCAGGGGAGAAGGGAACTATGGCTACACCTTC. The full variable domain, its missing parts supplied by reference TRBV29-1 and TRBJ1-2, is SAVISQKPSRDICQRGTSLTIQCQVDSQVTMMFWYRQQPGQSLTLIATANQGSEATYESGFVIDKFPISRPNLTFSTLTVSNMSPEDSSIYLCSVESTRGEGNYGYTFGSGTRLTVV.

The rearrangement joins TRBV24-1 to TRBJ1-5; 10 bases fit TRBD1. Germline assignment: CDR1 KGHDR and CDR2 SFDVKD. V dropped 3 bases and J dropped 2; count of bases not matched to a gene: 3. The CDR3 is 16 amino acids. The CDR3 nucleotides are TGTGCCACCAGTGATCCCGGGACAGGGGGCAATCAGCCCCAGCATTTT. Amino acids: CATSDPGTGGNQPQHF.

The CDR3 DNA reads as TGTGCCAGCAGTGCGCACCCACTTAGCAATCAGCCCCAGCATTTT. Translation gives CASSAHPLSNQPQHF. V is TRBV2 and J is TRBJ1-5, with D uncertain. Germline V gene lookup returns CDR1 SNHLY and CDR2 FYNNEI. CDR3 length equals 15 residues. Trimming stripped 4 bases from V and 0 bases from J, with 10 bases between. Variable domain in full (rest from reference TRBV2 and TRBJ1-5): EPEVTQTPSHQVTQMGQEVILRCVPISNHLYFYWYRQILGQKVEFLVSFYNNEISEKSEIFDDQFSVERPDGSNFTLKIRSTKLEDSAMYFCASSAHPLSNQPQHFGDGTRLSIL.

The chain carries TRBV18 and TRBJ2-1, with 12 bases that match TRBD2. This CDR3 region has 16 residues. CDR1 and CDR2 from the germline V gene are KGHSH and LQKENI. J was trimmed by 8 bases and V by 1 base; bases with no gene match: 6. The CDR3 loop is CASSPLRTSGDDEQFF. The CDR3 DNA reads TGTGCCAGCTCACCACTAAGGACTAGCGGGGACGATGAGCAGTTCTTC.

The chain uses TRBV5-1 and TRBJ2-3; the match to TRBD1 covers 9 bases. CDR3 length equals 16 residues. Germline values: CDR1 SGHRS, CDR2 YFSETQ. V shed 0 bases, J shed 0 bases, and the junction held 2 bases outside the gene matches. The CDR3 reads CASSLGTGASTDTQYF. In DNA, the CDR3 is TGCGCCAGCAGCTTGGGGACAGGGGCAAGCACAGATACGCAGTATTTT. The whole variable domain, filled in from reference TRBV5-1 and TRBJ2-3, reads KAGVTQTPRYLIKTRGQQVTLSCSPISGHRSVSWYQQTPGQGLQFLFEYFSETQRNKGNFPGRFSGRQFSNSRSEMNVSTLELGDSALYLCASSLGTGASTDTQYFGPGTRLTVL.

J is TRBJ2-7 and V is TRBV2; TRBD1 matches at 9 bases. Germline V CDR1 and CDR2: SNHLY, FYNNEI. Unmatched junction bases numbered 12, after V lost 6 bases and J lost 3 bases. CDR3 size: 16 residues. For the CDR3, the DNA is TGTGCCAGCAGGGACCAAGGGACAGGGAACGTCTACGAGCAGTACTTC. Its protein is CASRDQGTGNVYEQYF.

CDR3 sequence reads: CASSFTGTDTQYF. The DNA for the CDR3 is TGTGCCAGCAGCTTTACAGGGACAGATACGCAGTATTTT. This chain links TRBV5-4 with TRBJ2-3; tentatively, D is TRBD1 (6 bases). Germline V gene data show CDR1 as SGHNT and CDR2 as YYREEE (reference sequence). The CDR3 spans 13 residues. V lost 2 bases and J lost 3, with 7 bases in between.

The chain couples TRBV20-1 to TRBJ2-3; 8 bases match TRBD1. Germline CDR1 reads DFQATT; CDR2 reads SNEGSKA (reference sequence). This CDR3 spans 15 amino acids. V lost 3 bases, J lost 2 bases, and 7 bases stayed unmatched. The CDR3 here is CSASYGQGVTDTQYF. The DNA for the CDR3 is TGCAGTGCTAGTTACGGACAGGGAGTCACAGATACGCAGTATTTT.

The chain links TRBV6-5 to TRBJ1-6; 7 bases line up with TRBD1. Germline CDR1 is MNHEY and CDR2 is SVGAGI. V lost 8 bases to trimming and J lost 3 bases; unmatched junction nucleotides: 1. CDR3 length: 13 amino acids. This chain's CDR3 is CASWDSYNSPLHF. CDR3 sequence (DNA): TGTGCCAGCTGGGACAGCTATAATTCACCCCTCCACTTT.

The CDR3 region is CASSPSGTNPYGYTF. Written as DNA, the CDR3 is TGTGCCAGCAGTCCCTCCGGGACAAACCCATATGGCTACACCTTC. This chain joins TRBV6-2 or TRBV6-3 and TRBJ1-2; D is perhaps TRBD1 (6 bases). Germline V gene data show CDR1 as MNHEY and CDR2 as SVGEGT. The CDR3 extends over 15 amino acids. Between the trimmed V and J ends, which lost 5 bases and 5 bases, there was a span of 18 bases.

V is TRBV5-4 and J is TRBJ1-6; maybe TRBD1 (6 bases). The CDR3 is 15 amino acids. CDR1 and CDR2 (germline): SGHNT, YYREEE (reference sequence). V lost 3 bases and J lost 2, with 9 bases in between. DNA of the CDR3: TGTGCCAGCAGCTACCGGGACACCTATAATTCACCCCTCCACTTT. Amino acid sequence: CASSYRDTYNSPLHF.

The chain couples TRBV5-4 to TRBJ1-1; D remains ambiguous. CDR3 size: 14 residues. The germline CDR1 and CDR2 sequences are SGHNT and YYREEE (reference sequence). Trimming cost V 0 bases and J 0 bases, with 6 bases left between them. CDR3 amino acids: CASSLVAMNTEAFF. The CDR3 DNA follows: TGTGCCAGCAGCTTGGTAGCCATGAACACTGAAGCTTTCTTT. The complete variable domain, with remaining parts taken from reference TRBV5-4 and TRBJ1-1, reads ETGVTQSPTHLIKTRGQQVTLRCSSQSGHNTVSWYQQALGQGPQFIFQYYREEENGRGNFPPRFSGLQFPNYSSELNVNALELDDSALYLCASSLVAMNTEAFFGQGTRLTVV.

The CDR3 loop is CASSLALAGGLRNEQFF. The CDR3 DNA reads as TGTGCCAGCAGCTTAGCCCTAGCGGGGGGGCTAAGAAATGAGCAGTTCTTC. This chain connects TRBV7-2 to TRBJ2-1, with 12 bases aligning to TRBD2. The V segment lost 0 bases and the J segment 7 bases; nucleotides outside the gene matches: 7. This CDR3 spans 17 amino acids. CDR1 and CDR2 (germline): SGHTA, FQGNSA.

V and J are TRBV19 and TRBJ2-5, with D possibly TRBD1 on 6 matching bases. Deletions cut 5 bases from V and 2 bases from J, with 12 bases between. CDR3 length: 14 residues. Germline-derived CDR1 and CDR2 are LNHDA and SQIVND (reference sequence). CDR3 in amino acids: CASSQGQLQETQYF. CDR3 sequence (DNA): TGTGCCAGTAGTCAGGGACAATTACAAGAGACCCAGTACTTC.

As regards this clone: This CDR3 is also generated by other DNA sequences in the sample. The chain employs TRBV11-3 and TRBJ2-1, with 7 bases identical to TRBD2. V trimming: 1 base; J trimming: 3 bases; junction bases outside the gene matches: 0. CDR1 and CDR2 (germline): SGHNT, YENEEA. The CDR3 covers 14 residues. The CDR3 region is CASSLAGGYNEQFF. For the CDR3, the DNA is TGTGCCAGCAGCTTAGCGGGGGGCTACAATGAGCAGTTCTTC.

DNA of the CDR3: TGTGCCACCAGCGGCTGGGGGGGCAATCAGCCCCAGCATTTT. Its translation: CATSGWGGNQPQHF. The chain carries TRBV15 and TRBJ1-5; D is perhaps TRBD1 (5 bases). The CDR3 is 14 residues long. V lost 5 bases and J 2 bases, leaving 10 bases between the germline ends. Germline CDR1 reads LNHNV; CDR2 reads YYDKDF (reference sequence).

The V and J genes are TRBV5-5 and TRBJ1-3, with a possible D match to TRBD1 (6 bases). Germline V lookup: CDR1 SGHKS, CDR2 YYEKEE (reference sequence). Trimming took off 1 base at V and 1 base at J, with 15 bases between the two ends. This CDR3 region has 17 residues. The CDR3 protein is CASSLLGPDRSGNTIYF. In DNA form, the CDR3 reads TGTGCCAGCAGCTTGTTAGGTCCGGACAGATCTGGAAACACCATATATTTT.